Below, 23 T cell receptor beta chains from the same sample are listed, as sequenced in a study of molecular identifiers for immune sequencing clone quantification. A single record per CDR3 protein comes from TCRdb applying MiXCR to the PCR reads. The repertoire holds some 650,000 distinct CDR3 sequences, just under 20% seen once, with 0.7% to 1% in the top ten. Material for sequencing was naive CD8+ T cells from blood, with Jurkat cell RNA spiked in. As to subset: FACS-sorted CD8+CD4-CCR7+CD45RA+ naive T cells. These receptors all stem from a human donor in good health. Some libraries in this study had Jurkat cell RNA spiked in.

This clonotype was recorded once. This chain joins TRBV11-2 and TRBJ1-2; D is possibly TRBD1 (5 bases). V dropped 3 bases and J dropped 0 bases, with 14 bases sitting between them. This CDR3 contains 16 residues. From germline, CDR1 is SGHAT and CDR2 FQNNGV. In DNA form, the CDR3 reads TGTGCCAGCAGCTTTTTCGCGGACAATCCTAACTATGGCTACACCTTC. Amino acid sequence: CASSFFADNPNYGYTF.

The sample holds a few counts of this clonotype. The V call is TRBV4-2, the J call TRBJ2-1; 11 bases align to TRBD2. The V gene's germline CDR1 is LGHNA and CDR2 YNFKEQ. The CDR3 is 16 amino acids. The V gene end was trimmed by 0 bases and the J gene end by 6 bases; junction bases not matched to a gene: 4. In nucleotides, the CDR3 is TGTGCCAGCAGCCAAGATCTACTAGCGGGAGCCAATGAGCAGTTCTTC. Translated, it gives CASSQDLLAGANEQFF.

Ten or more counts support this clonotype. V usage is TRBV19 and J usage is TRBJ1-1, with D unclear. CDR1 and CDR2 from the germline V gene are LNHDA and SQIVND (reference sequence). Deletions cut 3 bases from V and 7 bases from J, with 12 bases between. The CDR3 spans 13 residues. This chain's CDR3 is CASSIGLGNEAFF. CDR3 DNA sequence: TGTGCCAGTAGTATCGGTTTGGGAAATGAAGCTTTCTTT.

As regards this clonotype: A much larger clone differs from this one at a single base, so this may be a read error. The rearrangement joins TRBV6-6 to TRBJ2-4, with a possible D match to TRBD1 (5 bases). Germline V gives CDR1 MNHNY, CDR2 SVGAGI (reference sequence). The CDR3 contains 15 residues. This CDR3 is CASSHNGAAKSIQYF. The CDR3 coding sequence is TGTGCCAGCAGTCACAATGGGGCAGCCAAAAGCATTCAGTACTTC.

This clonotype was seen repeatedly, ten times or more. The CDR3 loop is CATSSGSGDTQYF. Here the CDR3 DNA reads TGTGCCACCAGTAGCGGGAGTGGAGATACGCAGTATTTT. J is TRBJ2-3 and V is TRBV24-1, with 8 bases lining up with TRBD2. Germline CDR1 is KGHDR and CDR2 is SFDVKD. V shed 6 bases, J shed 5 bases, and the junction held 3 bases outside the gene matches. The CDR3 totals 13 residues.

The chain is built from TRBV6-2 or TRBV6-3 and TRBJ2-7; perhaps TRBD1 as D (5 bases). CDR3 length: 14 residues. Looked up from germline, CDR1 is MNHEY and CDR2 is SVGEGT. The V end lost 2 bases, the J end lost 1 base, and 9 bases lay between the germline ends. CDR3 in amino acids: CASSYGDRSYEQYF. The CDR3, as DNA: TGTGCCAGCAGTTACGGCGACAGATCCTACGAGCAGTACTTC.

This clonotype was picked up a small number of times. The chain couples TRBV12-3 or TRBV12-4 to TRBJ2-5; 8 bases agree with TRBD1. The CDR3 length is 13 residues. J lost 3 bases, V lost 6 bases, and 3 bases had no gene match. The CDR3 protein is CASRTTGEETQYF. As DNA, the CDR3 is TGTGCCAGCAGGACGACAGGGGAAGAGACCCAGTACTTC.

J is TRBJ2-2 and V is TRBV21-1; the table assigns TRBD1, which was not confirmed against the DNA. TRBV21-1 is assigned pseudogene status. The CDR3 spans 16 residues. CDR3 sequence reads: CASSKELPGDTGELFF. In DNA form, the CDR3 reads TGTGCCAGCAGCAAAGAGTTGCCGGGTGACACCGGGGAGCTGTTTTTT.

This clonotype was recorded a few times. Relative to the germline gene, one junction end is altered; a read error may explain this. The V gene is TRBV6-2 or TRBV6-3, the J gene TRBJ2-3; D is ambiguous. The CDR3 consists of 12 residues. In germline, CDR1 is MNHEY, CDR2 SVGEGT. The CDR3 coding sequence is TGTGCCAGCAGTTACCCCTTAGATATGCAGTATTTT. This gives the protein CASSYPLDMQYF.

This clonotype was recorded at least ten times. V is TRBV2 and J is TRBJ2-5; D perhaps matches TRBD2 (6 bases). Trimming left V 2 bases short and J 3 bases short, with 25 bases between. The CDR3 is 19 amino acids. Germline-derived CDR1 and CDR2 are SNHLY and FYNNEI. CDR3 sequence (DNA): TGTGCCAGCAGTGAACCTCATTTGCGGGACGAATTTGCCAAAGAGACCCAGTACTTC. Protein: CASSEPHLRDEFAKETQYF. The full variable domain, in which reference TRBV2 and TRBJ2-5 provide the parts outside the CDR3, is EPEVTQTPSHQVTQMGQEVILRCVPISNHLYFYWYRQILGQKVEFLVSFYNNEISEKSEIFDDQFSVERPDGSNFTLKIRSTKLEDSAMYFCASSEPHLRDEFAKETQYFGPGTRLLVL.

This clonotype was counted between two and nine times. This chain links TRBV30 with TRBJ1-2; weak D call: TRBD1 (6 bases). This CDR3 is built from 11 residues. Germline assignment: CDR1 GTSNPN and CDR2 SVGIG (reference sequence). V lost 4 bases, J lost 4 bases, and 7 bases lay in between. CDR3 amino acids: CAWTDSYGYTF. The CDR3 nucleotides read TGTGCCTGGACGGACAGCTATGGCTACACCTTC.

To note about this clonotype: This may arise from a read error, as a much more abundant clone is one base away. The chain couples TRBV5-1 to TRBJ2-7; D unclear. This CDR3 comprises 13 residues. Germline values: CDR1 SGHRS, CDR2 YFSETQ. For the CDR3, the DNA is TGCGCCAGCAGCCTGGAGCTTTCCTACGGGCAGTACTTC. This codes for CASSLELSYGQYF.

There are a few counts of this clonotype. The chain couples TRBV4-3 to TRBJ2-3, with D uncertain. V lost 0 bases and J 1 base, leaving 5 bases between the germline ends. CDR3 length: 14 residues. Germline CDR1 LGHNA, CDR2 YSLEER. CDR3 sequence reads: CASSQDFGTDTQYF. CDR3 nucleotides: TGCGCCAGCAGCCAAGATTTCGGCACAGATACGCAGTATTTT.

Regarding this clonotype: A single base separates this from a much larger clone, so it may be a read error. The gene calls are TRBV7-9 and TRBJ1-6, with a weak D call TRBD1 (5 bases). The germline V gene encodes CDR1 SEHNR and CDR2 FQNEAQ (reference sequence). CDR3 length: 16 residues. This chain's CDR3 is CAGSLDAGVGGSPLHF. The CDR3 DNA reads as TGTGCCGGCAGCTTAGATGCGGGGGTCGGCGGTTCACCCCTCCACTTT.

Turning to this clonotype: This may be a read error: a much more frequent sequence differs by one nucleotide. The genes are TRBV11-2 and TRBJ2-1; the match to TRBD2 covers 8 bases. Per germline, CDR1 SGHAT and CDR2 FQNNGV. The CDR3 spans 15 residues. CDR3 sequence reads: CASSRTSGTYNERFF. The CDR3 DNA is TGTGCCAGCAGCCGTACTAGCGGCACCTACAATGAGCGGTTCTTC.

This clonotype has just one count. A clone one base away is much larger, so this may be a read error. The CDR3 is CASGPGGIPTIYF. CDR3 bases: TGTGCCAGCGGCCCCGGCGGGATACCCACCATATATTTT. V usage is TRBV9 and J usage is TRBJ1-3; D gene uncertain. V shed 7 bases and J shed 9 bases, with 17 bases lying between them. There are 13 residues in the CDR3. From germline, CDR1 is SGDLS and CDR2 YYNGEE.

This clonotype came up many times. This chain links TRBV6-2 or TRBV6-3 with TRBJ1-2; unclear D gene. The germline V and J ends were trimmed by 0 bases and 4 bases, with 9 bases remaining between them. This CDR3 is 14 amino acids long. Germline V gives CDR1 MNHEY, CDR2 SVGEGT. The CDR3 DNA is TGTGCCAGCAGTTACTCGTTTGAGTCCTATGGCTACACCTTC. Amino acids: CASSYSFESYGYTF.

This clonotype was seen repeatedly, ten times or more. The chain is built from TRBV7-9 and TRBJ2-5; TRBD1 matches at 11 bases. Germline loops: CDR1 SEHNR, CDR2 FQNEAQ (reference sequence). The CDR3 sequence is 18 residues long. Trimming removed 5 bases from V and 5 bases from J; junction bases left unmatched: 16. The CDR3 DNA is TGTGCCAGCAGCACCCGTTTATCCGGGACAGGGGGACAGGAGACCCAGTACTTC. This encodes CASSTRLSGTGGQETQYF.

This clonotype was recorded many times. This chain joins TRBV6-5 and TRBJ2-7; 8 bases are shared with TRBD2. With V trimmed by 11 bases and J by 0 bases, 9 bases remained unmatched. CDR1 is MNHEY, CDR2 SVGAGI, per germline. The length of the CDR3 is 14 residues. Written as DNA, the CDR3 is TGTGCCGCCAAACCCCGGGAGGGCTCCTACGAGCAGTACTTC. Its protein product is CAAKPREGSYEQYF.

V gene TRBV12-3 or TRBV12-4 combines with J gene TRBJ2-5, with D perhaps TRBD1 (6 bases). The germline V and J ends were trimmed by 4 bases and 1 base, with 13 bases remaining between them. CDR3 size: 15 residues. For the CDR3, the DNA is TGTGCCAGCAGTTCCATTACAGGGTTCCAAGAGACCCAGTACTTC. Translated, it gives CASSSITGFQETQYF.

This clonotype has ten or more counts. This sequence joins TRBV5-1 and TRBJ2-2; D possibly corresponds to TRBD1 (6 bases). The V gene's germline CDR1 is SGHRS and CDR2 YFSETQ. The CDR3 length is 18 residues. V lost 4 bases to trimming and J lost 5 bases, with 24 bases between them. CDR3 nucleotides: TGCGCCAGCAGCCTTCGACAGGCGTCTAGCCTCGGTACCGGGGAGCTGTTTTTT. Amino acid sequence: CASSLRQASSLGTGELFF.

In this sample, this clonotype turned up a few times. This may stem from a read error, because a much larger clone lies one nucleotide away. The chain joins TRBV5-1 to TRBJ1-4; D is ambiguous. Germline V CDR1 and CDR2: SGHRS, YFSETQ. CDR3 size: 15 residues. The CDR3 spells CASSLADGIREKLLF. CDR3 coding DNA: TGCGCCAGCAGCTTGGCAGACGGGATTCGAGAAAAACTGCTTTTT.

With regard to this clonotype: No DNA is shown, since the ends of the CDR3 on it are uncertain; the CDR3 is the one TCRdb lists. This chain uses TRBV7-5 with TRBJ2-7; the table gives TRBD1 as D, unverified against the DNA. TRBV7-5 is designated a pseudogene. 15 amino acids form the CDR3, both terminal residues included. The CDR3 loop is CISVPEASGQPEEYF.